This TCR beta chain was identified in a study of cytomegalovirus exposure and HLA in healthy donors. Study-level results: Reported results showed that the classifier diagnosed cytomegalovirus status with high specificity and sensitivity. For TCR beta chains, V- and J-gene trimming was later linked to a missense DCLRE1C variant. Several of the most significant clusters were apparently associated with common viral pathogens in a later analysis.

With 60 Vbeta and 13 Jbeta primers, the PCR was carried out. The method was immunoSEQ multiplex PCR; TCRdb's version includes in-frame clones alone and lacks a portion of them. The sample contains 100,000 to 150,000 clones, around 72% of which appear only once. Sampled while nominally healthy, donors likely had unrecorded immune exposures. Per the germline V gene, CDR1 is MGHDK and CDR2 is SYGVNS. The CDR3 totals 15 residues. The J segment lost 2 bases and the V segment lost 1 base, leaving 3 bases of the junction unmatched. In the case of this clone: The antigen is unknown.

The sample was PBMCs. The clonotype was recovered from a young man in good health and CMV-seronegative. The V call is TRBV25-1, the J call TRBJ1-2; TRBD1 agrees at 8 bases. The CDR3, as DNA: TGTGCCAGCAGTGAATCATCAGGGGGCAACTATGGCTACACCTTC. Translation gives CASSESSGGNYGYTF.